These T cell receptor beta chains were read from a single sample in a study of T cell repertoires in cytomegalovirus infection. These TCRs' antigens remain unknown. TCRdb analysed the reads with MiXCR anew, one entry per CDR3 protein. The data show 450,000 to 600,000 distinct CDR3 sequences, about 33% seen once. The specimen was cultured PBMCs, collected from culture after CMV antigen stimulation. These receptors came from a human donor in good health (CMV status not recorded). Some clones in this sample may be carry-over from other donors' samples. The CDR3 runs from the conserved cysteine through the conserved F or W. A D gene is named only where the DNA matches it firmly. Size is omitted from some rows. Given values are once, few, many or a class for expanded clones.

length,size,V,J,D,DNA,CDR3
19,few,TRBV7-2,TRBJ2-6,TRBD2,TGTGCCAGCAGCCCGACGCCGGGACTAGCGGGAGCTGGGGCCAACGTCCTGACTTTC,CASSPTPGLAGAGANVLTF
18,NA,TRBV4-2,TRBJ2-7,TRBD1,TGTGCCAGCAGCCAAGGCTTGGGGGACAGGACCTTGAACTACGAGCAGTACTTC,CASSQGLGDRTLNYEQYF
12,NA,TRBV12-5,TRBJ2-5,NA,TGTGCTAGTGGTTTCGAGGTGGAGACCCAGTACTTC,CASGFEVETQYF
14,once,TRBV20-1,TRBJ2-3,TRBD1,TGCAGTGCTAGAGGGACAGGGGGTCCAGATACGCAGTATTTT,CSARGTGGPDTQYF
18,NA,TRBV6-5,TRBJ2-5,TRBD2,TGTGCCAGCACCCCTTTTTGGGGACTAGCGGGTGGGGGGGAGACCCAGTACTTC,CASTPFWGLAGGGETQYF
15,NA,TRBV7-6,TRBJ2-1,TRBD2,TGTGCCAGCAGCTTGGGTGCGGGAGTAGTGGATGAGCAGTTCTTC,CASSLGAGVVDEQFF
16,few,TRBV6-2/TRBV6-3,TRBJ2-5,TRBD2,TGTGCCAGCAGTGTGACTAGCGGGAGGTTCTTGGAGACCCAGTACTTC,CASSVTSGRFLETQYF
16,few,TRBV11-2,TRBJ2-6,NA,TGTGCCAGCAGCCCCGTCAGAGGTCCTGGGGCCAACGTCCTGACTTTC,CASSPVRGPGANVLTF
16,few,TRBV29-1,TRBJ1-1,NA,TGCAGCCCTTTTCTTCGGGAGGGAACGGTCACAACTGAAGCTTTCTTT,CSPFLREGTVTTEAFF
15,many,TRBV7-2,TRBJ2-5,TRBD1,TGTGCCAGCAGCTCTCCGGACAGGAACCAAGAGACCCAGTACTTC,CASSSPDRNQETQYF
17,few,TRBV7-6,TRBJ1-4,NA,TGTGCCAGCAGCCCGGTGGGGACACTTCTCAATAATGAAAAACTGTTTTTT,CASSPVGTLLNNEKLFF
14,NA,TRBV4-3,TRBJ2-3,TRBD1,TGCGCCAGCAGCCAAGATTACGGGGACAGTACGCAGTATTTT,CASSQDYGDSTQYF
14,few,TRBV5-1,TRBJ2-2,NA,TGCGCCAGCAGCGACCTGGTCCAGACCGGGGAGCTGTTTTTT,CASSDLVQTGELFF
16,few,TRBV7-2,TRBJ2-1,TRBD1,TGTGCCAGCAACCCAGCTACCGGGACAGTACGGAATGAGCAGTTCTTC,CASNPATGTVRNEQFF
14,NA,TRBV7-2,TRBJ2-5,TRBD1,TGTGCCAGCAGCTCAAACAGGGGCCAAGAGACCCAGTACTTC,CASSSNRGQETQYF
15,few,TRBV7-3,TRBJ2-7,TRBD2,TGTGCCAGCAGCCATAGCGGGAGGGACTCCTACGAGCAGTACTTC,CASSHSGRDSYEQYF
15,NA,TRBV7-2,TRBJ2-7,NA,TGTGCCAGCAGCTTATCCCCTACTCCCACCTACGAGCAGTACTTC,CASSLSPTPTYEQYF
15,few,TRBV19,TRBJ1-5,NA,TGTGCCAGTAAGAGGGGAGACAGACCCAATCAGCCCCAGCATTTT,CASKRGDRPNQPQHF
12,NA,TRBV2,TRBJ2-5,NA,TGTGCCAGCAGTGAAGCGCTTGGGACCCAGTACTTC,CASSEALGTQYF
16,few,TRBV19,TRBJ1-1,NA,TGTGCCAGTAGTAAGTCGGCGTCCCCTTCGAGGACTGAAGCTTTCTTT,CASSKSASPSRTEAFF
16,NA,TRBV19,TRBJ1-6,TRBD1,TGTGCCAGTAGTATTAGGGACAGCTCCTATAATTCACCCCTCCACTTT,CASSIRDSSYNSPLHF
15,few,TRBV28,TRBJ2-2,TRBD1,TGTGCCAGCAGTTCACAGGGGGCCGGAACCGGGGAGCTGTTTTTT,CASSSQGAGTGELFF
10,NA,TRBV30,TRBJ2-1,TRBD2,TGTGCCTGGGAGCGGGAAGGAAAGTTCTTC,CAWEREGKFF
16,NA,TRBV24-1,TRBJ2-5,TRBD1,TGTGCCACCAGTGAGCCCGGGACAGGGAACCAAGAGACCCAGTACTTC,CATSEPGTGNQETQYF
15,NA,TRBV7-2,TRBJ2-3,NA,TGTGCCAGCAGCTTAGTAGGCGGCCTCACAGATACGCAGTATTTT,CASSLVGGLTDTQYF
15,once,TRBV5-4,TRBJ2-3,NA,TGTGCCAGCAGCTTCTCGGACTACCTTGCAGATACGCAGTATTTT,CASSFSDYLADTQYF
16,NA,TRBV7-9,TRBJ2-7,NA,TGTGCCAGCAGCCCCAGTGGGGGGCTGGGGTGGCACGAGCAGTACTTC,CASSPSGGLGWHEQYF
15,few,TRBV6-6,TRBJ2-1,TRBD1,TGTGCCAGCAGTTACTCGGGACAGGGGGCTTATGAGCAGTTCTTC,CASSYSGQGAYEQFF
13,few,TRBV20-1,TRBJ2-7,NA,TGCAGTGCTACATCAGGGGGGGACTACGAGCAGTACTTC,CSATSGGDYEQYF
16,few,TRBV7-2,TRBJ1-2,TRBD1,TGTGCCAGCAGCTTAGATTTTGGGACAGGGAACTATGGCTACACCTTC,CASSLDFGTGNYGYTF
12,NA,TRBV5-6,TRBJ1-1,NA,TGTGAGTTACTACCGCTGAACACTGAAGCTTTCTTT,CELLPLNTEAFF
14,NA,TRBV11-2,TRBJ1-1,NA,TGTGCCAGCAGCTTAGTAACCGTATACACTGAAGCTTTCTTT,CASSLVTVYTEAFF
15,many,TRBV7-2,TRBJ2-1,TRBD2,TGTGCCAGCAGCCCAACCGGACTAGCGAACAATGAGCAGTTCTTC,CASSPTGLANNEQFF
13,NA,TRBV20-1,TRBJ1-2,NA,TGCAGTGCTAGAGGCCCTAATAACTATGGCTACACCTTC,CSARGPNNYGYTF
16,NA,TRBV7-8,TRBJ2-1,TRBD2,TGTGCCAGCAGCTTGTCCTGTAGGGCGGGAGGTCGCGAGCAGTTCTTC,CASSLSCRAGGREQFF
15,NA,TRBV5-1,TRBJ2-5,NA,TGCGCCAGCAGCCGAGACGGACTCGCCCAAGAGACCCAGTACTTC,CASSRDGLAQETQYF
15,NA,TRBV28,TRBJ2-2,TRBD1,TGTGCCAGCAGTGAAACAGGGGGCACGGCCGGGGAGCTGTTTTTT,CASSETGGTAGELFF
13,many,TRBV2,TRBJ2-1,TRBD2,TGTGCCAGCCTAGCGGGGTTCTACAATGAGCAGTTCTTC,CASLAGFYNEQFF
11,few,TRBV12-3/TRBV12-4,TRBJ2-7,NA,TGTGCCAGCTGCGCTGACTACGAGCAGTACTTC,CASCADYEQYF
11,NA,TRBV30,TRBJ2-5,NA,TGTGCCTGGAGTGCAGTCATGACCCAGTACTTC,CAWSAVMTQYF
19,few,TRBV19,TRBJ2-1,TRBD2,TGTGCCACACGTGCGGGGCTAGCGGGGTACGCGGGATCCTACAATGAGCAGTTCTTC,CATRAGLAGYAGSYNEQFF
14,few,TRBV7-2,TRBJ1-1,NA,TGTGCCAGCAGCCATTCCGGGAAGAACACTGAAGCTTTCTTT,CASSHSGKNTEAFF
15,NA,TRBV7-2,TRBJ1-4,NA,TGTGCCAGCAGCTTAACAGGGTCGGCTAATGAAAAACTGTTTTTT,CASSLTGSANEKLFF
12,many,TRBV2,TRBJ1-5,NA,TGTGCCAGCAGTAGGGTCACTCAGCCCCAGCATTTT,CASSRVTQPQHF
13,NA,TRBV7-2,TRBJ2-1,NA,TGTGCCAGCAGCCTAGAGGCTCACAATGAGCAGTTCTTC,CASSLEAHNEQFF